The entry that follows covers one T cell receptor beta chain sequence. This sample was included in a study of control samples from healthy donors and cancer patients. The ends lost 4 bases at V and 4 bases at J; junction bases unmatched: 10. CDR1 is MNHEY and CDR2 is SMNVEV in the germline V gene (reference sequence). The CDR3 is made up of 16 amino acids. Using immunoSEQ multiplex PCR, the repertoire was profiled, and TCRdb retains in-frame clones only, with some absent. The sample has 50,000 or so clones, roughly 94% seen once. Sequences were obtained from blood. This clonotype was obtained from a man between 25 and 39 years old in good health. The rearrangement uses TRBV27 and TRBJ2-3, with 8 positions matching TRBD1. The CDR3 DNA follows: TGTGCCAGCAGTTACCGAGACAGGGGCCCACCAGATACGCAGTATTTT. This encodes CASSYRDRGPPDTQYF.